A selection of T cell receptor beta chains follows, all from one sample in a study of blood T cell repertoires in COVID-19. Only in-frame clones appear in the TCRdb table, and some are missing; sequencing was by immunoSEQ multiplex PCR. The data show about 260,000 clones, with approximately 81% seen just once and under 5.5% held by the top ten. Sequenced material: peripheral blood. The receptor source for this set is a man in his 60s with acute or convalescent COVID-19. Each CDR3 is given with its conserved first and last residue. The D gene is left open where the match is weak. Expanded clones get a size class; other rows say once, few or many, or leave the size out.

v_call	d_call	clone_size	j_call	cdr3_nt	cdr3_aa
TRBV5-1	-	-	TRBJ1-1	TGCGCCAGCAGCTGGGCAGGGGTTAACACTGAAGCTTTCTTT	CASSWAGVNTEAFF
TRBV9	TRBD2	-	TRBJ2-1	TGTGCCAGCAGCGTTCCGAGATCTAGCGGGGGAAACAATGAGCAGTTCTTC	CASSVPRSSGGNNEQFF
TRBV30	-	-	TRBJ1-3	TGTGCCTGGACCACAGGGACAATAGGAAACACCATATATTTT	CAWTTGTIGNTIYF
TRBV7-6	-	-	TRBJ2-2	TGTGCCAGCAGCCCCCCATCCGGGGAGCTGTTTTTT	CASSPPSGELFF
TRBV9	TRBD1	-	TRBJ1-1	TGTGCCAGCAGCGAGGGACAGGGGGGGAACACTGAAGCTTTCTTT	CASSEGQGGNTEAFF
TRBV9	-	-	TRBJ1-1	TGTGCCAGCAGCCTTAGGGAGGGGAACACTGAAGCTTTCTTT	CASSLREGNTEAFF
TRBV25-1	-	-	TRBJ1-6	TGTGCCAGCAGCCAGCGAGGGTTTGGAGTCCCGATTAATTCACCCCTCCACTTT	CASSQRGFGVPINSPLHF
TRBV9	TRBD2	-	TRBJ2-3	TGTGCCAGCAGCGTAGCGCCTAGCGGGGATACGCAGTATTTT	CASSVAPSGDTQYF
TRBV7-9	-	-	TRBJ2-1	TGTGCCAGCAGCCTTAGCGCGACCCCAGGCCGGGAGCAGTTCTTC	CASSLSATPGREQFF
TRBV9	-	-	TRBJ2-6	TGTGCCAGCAGCGTAGCTGTCAGGGGAAGTTCCGGGGCCAACGTCCTGACTTTC	CASSVAVRGSSGANVLTF
TRBV27	-	-	TRBJ2-1	TGTGCCAGCAGTTTACGGGGCTCCTACAATGAGCAGTTCTTC	CASSLRGSYNEQFF
TRBV5-6	-	-	TRBJ2-5	TGTGCCAGCAGCGGAGGTATTCAAGAGACCCAGTACTTC	CASSGGIQETQYF
TRBV7-8	TRBD2	-	TRBJ2-7	TGTGCCAGCAGCTTAGGGGGCGGGAGCCCCTACGAGCAGTACTTC	CASSLGGGSPYEQYF
TRBV3-1/TRBV3-2	TRBD1	-	TRBJ1-6	TGTGCCAGCAGCCAAGCAGGGGGCGATTCACCCCTCCACTTT	CASSQAGGDSPLHF
TRBV7-2	-	-	TRBJ2-7	TGTGCCAGCAGCTTAAGAGGAGGGAAGGAATACGAGCAGTACTTC	CASSLRGGKEYEQYF
TRBV2	TRBD2	once	TRBJ2-7	TGTGCCAGCAGAGGGGGCTCTCTAGCGGGGATCCACTCCTACGAGCAGTACTTC	CASRGGSLAGIHSYEQYF
TRBV10-3	TRBD2	few	TRBJ2-3	TGTGCCATCAGCGCAGCGGGGGGGAGCACAGATACGCAGTATTTT	CAISAAGGSTDTQYF
TRBV7-9	TRBD1	few	TRBJ2-2	TGTGCCAGCAGCCCGACAGGGACGAACACCGGGGAGCTGTTTTTT	CASSPTGTNTGELFF